One and the same sample provided the 27 T cell receptor beta chains below, sequenced in a study of cytotoxic CD8 clonotypes in ibrutinib-treated CLL. Clones were sequenced by immunoSEQ multiplex PCR, and TCRdb holds only the in-frame ones, with some missing. The profile shows roughly 28,000 clones, roughly 85% of them singletons. This specimen was PBMCs, taken after 24 months of ibrutinib treatment. These receptors all come from a human donor with chronic lymphocytic leukemia.

CDR3 sequence: CASSIGQGLANYGYTF. The CDR3 bases are TGCGCCAGCAGCATCGGACAGGGTTTGGCTAACTATGGCTACACCTTC. The rearrangement links TRBV5-1 to TRBJ1-2; TRBD1 aligns across 8 bases. The V and J ends lost 4 bases and 0 bases, in that order; junction bases with no gene match: 8. CDR3 length: 16 residues. Germline V CDR1 and CDR2: SGHRS, YFSETQ.

This clone has only one observation. The V call is TRBV14, the J call TRBJ2-7, with unresolved D. CDR3 length: 14 amino acids. V was clipped by 0 bases and J by 3 bases, with 9 bases between them. Germline V CDR1 and CDR2: SGHDN, FVKESK. The CDR3 region is CASSQEMGYYEQYF. The CDR3 DNA reads TGTGCCAGCAGCCAAGAAATGGGTTACTACGAGCAGTACTTC. Based on the CDR3 plus reference TRBV14 and TRBJ2-7, the full variable domain is EAGVTQFPSHSVIEKGQTVTLRCDPISGHDNLYWYRRVMGKEIKFLLHFVKESKQDESGMPNNRFLAERTGGTYSTLKVQPAELEDSGVYFCASSQEMGYYEQYFGPGTRLTVT.

The chain links TRBV7-2 to TRBJ2-7; 11 nucleotides line up with TRBD2. Germline V gene lookup returns CDR1 SGHTA and CDR2 FQGNSA. The J segment lost 3 bases and the V segment lost 5 bases, leaving 6 bases of the junction unmatched. CDR3 size: 15 residues. As DNA, the CDR3 is TGTGCCAGCAGCAAGACTAGCGGGGAGTACTACGAGCAGTACTTC. This encodes CASSKTSGEYYEQYF.

V usage is TRBV10-3 and J usage is TRBJ2-3; D unclear. Trimming left V 3 bases short and J 8 bases short, with 12 bases between. Germline assignment: CDR1 ENHRY and CDR2 SYGVKD. This CDR3 contains 13 residues. The CDR3 region is CAISDKGLGTQYF. The CDR3 nucleotides read TGTGCCATCAGTGACAAGGGCCTGGGTACGCAGTATTTT.

The chain recombines TRBV11-2 with TRBJ2-7; tentative D call: TRBD1 (5 bases). Germline V lookup: CDR1 SGHAT, CDR2 FQNNGV. The CDR3 is 14 amino acids. The V and J ends lost 3 bases and 0 bases respectively, with 9 bases between them. This CDR3 reads CASSFQTASYEQYF. In DNA form, the CDR3 reads TGTGCCAGCAGCTTTCAGACAGCCTCCTACGAGCAGTACTTC.

This sequence joins TRBV6-5 and TRBJ2-1; 7 nucleotides align to TRBD1. The ends lost 0 bases at V and 2 bases at J; junction bases unmatched: 4. Germline assignment: CDR1 MNHEY and CDR2 SVGAGI. The CDR3 length is 16 residues. The CDR3 bases are TGTGCCAGCAGTTACTCGAACAGGGGCGCCTACAATGAGCAGTTCTTC. It encodes CASSYSNRGAYNEQFF.

The rearrangement uses TRBV15 and TRBJ1-1; D unclear. The V end lost 2 bases, the J end lost 1 base, and 20 bases lay between the germline ends. The length of the CDR3 is 18 residues. Germline loops: CDR1 LNHNV, CDR2 YYDKDF (reference sequence). CDR3 in DNA: TGTGCCACCAGCAGATTCCATGAACGATTCGGCCCGAACACTGAAGCTTTCTTT. Translated, it gives CATSRFHERFGPNTEAFF.

V and J are TRBV6-6 and TRBJ2-7, with D uncertain. CDR1 is MNHNY, CDR2 SVGAGI, per germline (reference sequence). This CDR3 contains 14 residues. V was cut by 0 bases and J by 4 bases, with 10 bases left in between. In DNA, the CDR3 is TGTGCCAGCAGTTACTCGACATCCTATTACGAGCAGTACTTC. It yields the protein CASSYSTSYYEQYF.

This clone has just a few counts. The genes are TRBV27 and TRBJ2-5; 8 bases line up with TRBD1. J was trimmed by 3 bases and V by 5 bases; bases with no gene match: 5. This CDR3 is built from 14 residues. Per the germline V gene, CDR1 is MNHEY and CDR2 is SMNVEV (reference sequence). The CDR3 DNA follows: TGTGCCAGCAGTCACGACAGGGGAGAAGAGACCCAGTACTTC. This encodes CASSHDRGEETQYF.

The chain employs TRBV11-3 and TRBJ1-1; the D is unclear. The CDR3 length is 13 residues. Between the trimmed V and J ends, which lost 5 bases and 2 bases, there was a span of 9 bases. Germline CDR1 SGHNT, CDR2 YENEEA. DNA of the CDR3: TGTGCCAGCAGCAGAACAGTAAACACTGAAGCTTTCTTT. Its translation: CASSRTVNTEAFF.

The CDR3 region has the DNA TGTGCCAGCAGCCTTACCCGGGACACAACCTACGAGCAGTACTTC. This translates into CASSLTRDTTYEQYF. The chain joins TRBV7-3 to TRBJ2-7, with a weak D call TRBD1 (6 bases). The CDR3 runs 15 residues. The V gene's germline CDR1 is SGHTA and CDR2 FQGTGA. Trimming shortened V by 5 bases and J by 2 bases, and 16 bases separated the two germline ends.

This clone was detected a few times. This chain joins TRBV2 and TRBJ2-7; no clear D. The ends were cut back, 6 bases at V and 2 bases at J, with 8 bases in the middle. Looked up from germline, CDR1 is SNHLY and CDR2 is FYNNEI. This CDR3 is built from 12 residues. This CDR3 reads CASSPLTYEQYF. CDR3 nucleotide sequence: TGTGCCAGCAGCCCCCTCACCTACGAGCAGTACTTC.

This sequence joins TRBV5-1 and TRBJ1-2, with 7 bases lining up with TRBD1. CDR3 length: 13 amino acids. Per the germline V gene, CDR1 is SGHRS and CDR2 is YFSETQ. The junction had 4 bases not matched to a gene; V was cut back by 4 bases and J by 4 bases. The CDR3: CASSPDRSYGYTF. In nucleotides, the CDR3 is TGCGCCAGCAGCCCGGACAGGAGCTATGGCTACACCTTC.

This clone occurred once. The junction differs from germline at one of its ends, possibly a read error. The rearrangement uses TRBV6-6 and TRBJ2-1; a possible D gene is TRBD2 (7 bases). The CDR3 is 14 amino acids. Germline lookup yields CDR1 MNHNY and CDR2 SVGAGI (reference sequence). The CDR3 nucleotides are TGTGCCAGCAGTTACTCAGGCGGGGGCCAAGGGGGGATCTTC. This gives the protein CASSYSGGGQGGIF.

The chain couples TRBV6-5 to TRBJ2-7; D might be TRBD1 (6 bases). Germline V gene data show CDR1 as MNHEY and CDR2 as SVGAGI. Trimming took off 5 bases at V and 3 bases at J, with 14 bases between the two ends. The length of the CDR3 is 14 residues. CDR3 DNA: TGTGCCAGCAGTCCACAGGGTGTAGGCTACGAGCAGTACTTC. Encoded protein: CASSPQGVGYEQYF.

The chain recombines TRBV6-5 with TRBJ1-1; D gene unclear. This CDR3 is 14 amino acids long. Germline V gene sequence: CDR1 MNHEY, CDR2 SVGAGI. V dropped 7 bases and J dropped 4 bases, with 16 bases sitting between them. The CDR3 loop reads CASTPVRVGTEAFF. For the CDR3, the DNA is TGTGCCAGCACCCCCGTAAGGGTTGGCACTGAAGCTTTCTTT.

This chain joins TRBV30 and TRBJ1-1; weak D call: TRBD1 (5 bases). This CDR3 comprises 12 residues. The germline V and J ends were trimmed by 4 bases and 0 bases, with 6 bases remaining between them. Germline V gives CDR1 GTSNPN, CDR2 SVGIG (reference sequence). The CDR3 nucleotides are TGTGCCTGGATCAGGGTGAACACTGAAGCTTTCTTT. Its translation: CAWIRVNTEAFF.

The chain recombines TRBV5-6 with TRBJ2-7; unclear D gene. The CDR3 has 18 amino acids. The germline V and J ends were trimmed by 2 bases and 3 bases, with 24 bases remaining between them. Germline-derived CDR1 and CDR2 are SGHDT and YYEEEE. CDR3 in amino acids: CASSFSLGMIGRIYEQYF. In DNA form, the CDR3 reads TGTGCCAGCAGCTTCAGTTTGGGGATGATAGGTCGGATCTACGAGCAGTACTTC.

This chain uses TRBV4-1 with TRBJ2-7; D possibly uses TRBD1 or TRBD2 (5 bases each). Germline V gene data show CDR1 as MGHRA and CDR2 as YSYEKL. Trimming cost V 0 bases and J 2 bases, with 11 bases left between them. CDR3 length: 15 residues. This CDR3 reads CASSQDIGATYEQYF. CDR3 coding DNA: TGCGCCAGCAGCCAAGATATCGGGGCCACCTACGAGCAGTACTTC.

V is TRBV7-9 and J is TRBJ1-1, with 8 nucleotides matching TRBD1. J gave up 3 bases and V 1 base, and 4 bases lay outside the gene matches. This CDR3 region has 15 residues. The germline V gene has CDR1 SEHNR and CDR2 FQNEAQ (reference sequence). In DNA form, the CDR3 reads TGTGCCAGCAGCTTAGGGCAGGGGGCCGACACTGAAGCTTTCTTT. The encoded protein is CASSLGQGADTEAFF.

V and J are TRBV7-6 and TRBJ2-1; 9 nucleotides align to TRBD2. This CDR3 region has 18 residues. After removal of 2 bases from V and 13 bases from J, the junction contained 21 bases not matched to a gene. Germline V gene lookup returns CDR1 SGHVS and CDR2 FNYEAQ. The CDR3 loop reads CASSLLEGGGKGTSPQFF. As DNA, the CDR3 is TGTGCCAGCAGCTTACTTGAAGGAGGTGGAAAAGGGACTAGCCCACAGTTCTTC.

This clone was recorded a few times. The rearrangement uses TRBV7-9 and TRBJ1-2, with D possibly TRBD1 on 6 matching bases. Trimming pared 5 bases from V and 3 bases from J, leaving 16 bases between. Germline lookup yields CDR1 SEHNR and CDR2 FQNEAQ (reference sequence). This CDR3 region has 15 residues. The CDR3 reads CASSARDKVHYGYTF. CDR3 in DNA: TGTGCCAGCAGCGCCCGGGACAAAGTACACTATGGCTACACCTTC.

The chain has TRBV6-5 and TRBJ1-3, with unresolved D. Looked up from germline, CDR1 is MNHEY and CDR2 is SVGAGI. The ends were cut back, 5 bases at V and 5 bases at J, with 4 bases in the middle. The CDR3 covers 11 residues. This CDR3 is CASSLRNTIYF. The CDR3 DNA reads as TGTGCCAGCAGTCTTCGAAACACCATATATTTT.

This clone occurred a few times. This sequence joins TRBV5-6 and TRBJ1-5; no reliable D call. Deletions cut 1 base from V and 2 bases from J, with 10 bases between. Germline V CDR1 and CDR2: SGHDT, YYEEEE. This CDR3 has 15 residues. CDR3 sequence: CASSLRVGGNQPQHF. In DNA, the CDR3 is TGTGCCAGCAGCTTGAGGGTAGGAGGCAATCAGCCCCAGCATTTT.

This clone was observed once. The CDR3 spells CASSERSTRTGWGAGDNEQFF. CDR3 bases: TGTGCCAGCAGCGAACGGAGCACCCGGACCGGATGGGGGGCTGGCGACAATGAGCAGTTCTTC. V is TRBV9 and J is TRBJ2-1; D is perhaps TRBD1 or TRBD2 (6 bases each). The CDR3 runs 21 residues. Trimming shortened V by 3 bases and J by 5 bases, and 33 bases separated the two germline ends. Germline CDR1 SGDLS, CDR2 YYNGEE.

The V call is TRBV6-6, the J call TRBJ2-1; D might be TRBD1 or TRBD2, each matching 5 bases. Germline CDR1 MNHNY, CDR2 SVGAGI (reference sequence). The CDR3 consists of 13 residues. Trimming left V 9 bases short and J 4 bases short, with 13 bases between. Here the CDR3 reads CASTSWGYNEQFF. The CDR3 DNA reads as TGTGCCAGTACATCATGGGGGTACAATGAGCAGTTCTTC.

The rearrangement joins TRBV19 to TRBJ2-3; possible D gene TRBD1, 6 bases. CDR1 and CDR2 (germline): LNHDA, SQIVND (reference sequence). This CDR3 has 14 residues. V dropped 4 bases and J dropped 3 bases, with 11 bases sitting between them. CDR3 sequence (DNA): TGTGCCAGTAGTAAACAGGGTGGAACAGATACGCAGTATTTT. Protein: CASSKQGGTDTQYF.